This T cell receptor beta chain was found in a study of cytomegalovirus exposure and HLA in healthy donors. On the study more broadly: One earlier analysis, a look at 150 million to 200 million T cells, found around 110 million unique TCR beta sequences. The study's early data release held tens of millions of unique TCRs from HLA-typed donors.

Trimming cost V 1 base and J 5 bases, with 8 bases left between them. CDR3 length: 14 residues. Germline V gene lookup returns CDR1 SGHVS and CDR2 FNYEAQ. The PCR ran on 60 Vbeta and 13 Jbeta primers. Produced via immunoSEQ multiplex PCR; TCRdb's table is partial and in-frame only. Of about 130,000 clones listed, roughly four fifths are singletons. This clonotype was sampled from a woman aged 55-69 years in good health and CMV-seronegative. Material: PBMCs. V gene TRBV7-6 combines with J gene TRBJ1-4, with D possibly being TRBD1 (5 bases). In DNA form, the CDR3 reads TGTGCCAGCAGCTTAGGCGGACACAATGAAAAACTGTTTTTT. This encodes CASSLGGHNEKLFF.